The rows below give T cell receptor beta chains drawn from one sample of a study of breast tumors, draining lymph nodes, adjacent tissues. TCRdb analysed the multiplex PCR reads with MiXCR anew, one entry per CDR3 protein. The sample records around 130,000 distinct CDR3 sequences, around 20% being singletons. The material sequenced was axillary lymph node tissue. The receptors derive from a female donor with breast cancer. Some clones in this sample may be carry-over from other donors' samples. CDR3s include the opening cysteine and the closing phenylalanine or tryptophan. A D gene is named only where the DNA matches it firmly. Clone size is given for some rows only: seen once, a few or many times, or a class if the clone is expanded.

size	D	length	V	J	CDR3	DNA
many	TRBD2	17	TRBV6-6	TRBJ2-1	CASSYSPKAGGNNEQFF	TGTGCCAGCAGTTACTCCCCAAAGGCGGGAGGGAACAATGAGCAGTTCTTC
.	.	16	TRBV6-4	TRBJ1-4	CASSETRGGVGEKLFF	TGTGCCAGCAGTGAAACAAGGGGCGGGGTGGGGGAAAAACTGTTTTTT
many	TRBD1	16	TRBV24-1	TRBJ2-1	CATSDFGTGGYNEQFF	TGTGCCACCAGTGATTTTGGGACAGGAGGCTACAATGAGCAGTTCTTC
many	TRBD2	15	TRBV6-6	TRBJ2-7	CASSYRASGAYEQYF	TGTGCCAGCAGTTACAGGGCTAGCGGGGCCTACGAGCAGTACTTC
many	.	16	TRBV5-1	TRBJ1-4	CASSLVGGQTNEKLFF	TGCGCCAGCAGCTTGGTGGGTGGGCAGACGAATGAAAAACTGTTTTTT
many	.	16	TRBV9	TRBJ2-6	CASSGNRASGANVLTF	TGTGCCAGCAGCGGGAACAGGGCTTCTGGGGCCAACGTCCTGACTTTC
.	.	15	TRBV19	TRBJ2-3	CASSRGGAEVDTQYF	TGTGCCAGTAGTAGGGGGGGCGCGGAGGTAGATACGCAGTATTTT
many	.	13	TRBV19	TRBJ1-5	CATGGYSNQPQHF	TGTGCCACCGGGGGTTACAGCAATCAGCCCCAGCATTTT
many	TRBD2	19	TRBV10-3	TRBJ2-3	CAISGDPSGAGALGDTQYF	TGTGCCATCAGCGGGGATCCCTCCGGGGCGGGAGCTTTGGGAGATACGCAGTATTTT
many	.	15	TRBV9	TRBJ1-3	CASSGSGFSGNTIYF	TGTGCCAGCAGCGGCTCAGGGTTCTCTGGAAACACCATATATTTT
many	.	15	TRBV7-8	TRBJ1-5	CASSLERGADQPQHF	TGTGCCAGCAGCTTAGAAAGGGGGGCCGATCAGCCCCAGCATTTT
many	TRBD2	16	TRBV28	TRBJ2-3	CASRRLAAAGTDTQYF	TGTGCCAGCAGACGACTAGCGGCGGCGGGGACAGATACGCAGTATTTT
many	TRBD2	15	TRBV19	TRBJ2-7	CASSKRPSGNYEQYF	TGTGCCAGTAGTAAGAGGCCTAGCGGGAACTACGAGCAGTACTTC
many	.	13	TRBV15	TRBJ1-5	CATSRSLNQPQHF	TGTGCCACCAGCAGGAGCCTAAATCAGCCCCAGCATTTT
many	TRBD2	17	TRBV20-1	TRBJ2-2	CSARDRAGGTNTGELFF	TGCAGTGCTAGAGATCGAGCGGGAGGAACGAACACCGGGGAGCTGTTTTTT